The present T cell receptor (beta chain) was sequenced within a study of radiation and T cells in renal cell carcinoma. General observations from the study: In blood, top tumor clones expanded by 2 weeks, shrinking by 4.

Produced via immunoSEQ multiplex PCR; TCRdb's table is partial and in-frame only. The sample consists of about 130,000 clones, about 88% of them appearing once. Germline CDR1 reads MDHEN; CDR2 reads SYDVKM. V was clipped by 6 bases and J by 0 bases, with 15 bases between them. This CDR3 has 16 residues. Described time point: baseline pretreatment blood. The sample's treatment: 15 Gy SBRT to primary tumor, nephrectomy 4 weeks later. A note on this clone: The antigen is unknown.

This clonotype was sampled from a woman aged 45-59 years with renal cell carcinoma. The sample consisted of blood, taken from a patient whose treatment included radiotherapy and nephrectomy. This sequence joins TRBV28 and TRBJ1-3; D call uncertain. CDR3 sequence (DNA): TGTGCCAGCAGACCCCGGACTCCTAGCTCTGGAAACACCATATATTTT. This gives the protein CASRPRTPSSGNTIYF.